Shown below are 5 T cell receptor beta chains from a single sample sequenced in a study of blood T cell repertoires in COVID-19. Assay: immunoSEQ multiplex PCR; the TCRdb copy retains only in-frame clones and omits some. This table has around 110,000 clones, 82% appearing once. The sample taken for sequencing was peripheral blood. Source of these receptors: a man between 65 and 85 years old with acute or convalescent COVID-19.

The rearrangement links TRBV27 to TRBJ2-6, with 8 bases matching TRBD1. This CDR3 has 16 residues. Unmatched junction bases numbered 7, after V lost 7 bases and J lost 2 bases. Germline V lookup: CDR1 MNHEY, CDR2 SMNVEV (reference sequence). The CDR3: CASKNAGGAGANVLTF. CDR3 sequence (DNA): TGTGCCAGCAAAAACGCAGGGGGCGCTGGGGCCAACGTCCTGACTTTC.

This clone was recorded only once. The DNA of the CDR3 is TGTGCCAGCAGTGATGTGACTAGCGGGAGAAGAGCGAGGCAGTTCTTC. Its protein product is CASSDVTSGRRARQFF. V usage is TRBV2 and J usage is TRBJ2-1, with TRBD2 matching 12 bases. In germline, CDR1 is SNHLY, CDR2 FYNNEI. The CDR3 length is 16 residues. Germline trimming cut 3 bases from V and 12 bases from J; bases unmatched to any gene: 12.

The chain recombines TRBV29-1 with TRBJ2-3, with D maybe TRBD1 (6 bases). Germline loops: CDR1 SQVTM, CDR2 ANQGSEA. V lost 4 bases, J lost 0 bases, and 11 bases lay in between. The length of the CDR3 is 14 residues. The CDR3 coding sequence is TGCAGCGTTGGAACAGGGTCCAGCACAGATACGCAGTATTTT. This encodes CSVGTGSSTDTQYF.

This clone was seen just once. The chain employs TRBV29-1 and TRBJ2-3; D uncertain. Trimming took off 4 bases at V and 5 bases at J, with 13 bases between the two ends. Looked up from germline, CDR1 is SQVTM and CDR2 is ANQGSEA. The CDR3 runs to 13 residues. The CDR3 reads CSVVAMVEDTQYF. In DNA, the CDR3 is TGCAGCGTTGTAGCTATGGTGGAAGATACGCAGTATTTT.

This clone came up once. CDR3 coding DNA: TGCGCCAGCAGCTTGGAAGGGGTGGGCTCCTACGAGCAGTACTTC. Its protein is CASSLEGVGSYEQYF. The chain couples TRBV5-1 to TRBJ2-7, with D perhaps matching TRBD1 (5 bases). V lost 0 bases and J 0 bases, leaving 10 bases between the germline ends. Germline CDR1 and CDR2: SGHRS and YFSETQ. The CDR3 sequence is 15 residues long.